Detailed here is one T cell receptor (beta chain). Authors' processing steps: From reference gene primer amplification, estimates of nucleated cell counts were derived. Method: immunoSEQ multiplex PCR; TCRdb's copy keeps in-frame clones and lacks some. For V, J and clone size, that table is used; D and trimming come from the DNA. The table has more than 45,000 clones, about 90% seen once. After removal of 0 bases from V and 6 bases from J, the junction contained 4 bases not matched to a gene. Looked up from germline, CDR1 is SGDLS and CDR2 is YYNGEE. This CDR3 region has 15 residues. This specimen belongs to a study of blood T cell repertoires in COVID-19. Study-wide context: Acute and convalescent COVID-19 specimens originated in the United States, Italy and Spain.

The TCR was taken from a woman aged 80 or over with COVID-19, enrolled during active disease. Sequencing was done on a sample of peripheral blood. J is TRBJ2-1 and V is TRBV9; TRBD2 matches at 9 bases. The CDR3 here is CASSVVGTSINEQFF. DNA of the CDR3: TGTGCCAGCAGCGTAGTTGGGACTAGCATCAATGAGCAGTTCTTC.